The rows below give T cell receptor beta chains drawn from one sample of a study of PD-1 blockade in mismatch repair-deficient tumors. TCRdb's copy holds only in-frame clones and misses some; the assay was immunoSEQ multiplex PCR. This sample has about 23,000 clones; 83% occur once, and the top ten carry around 21%. The sample consisted of peripheral blood, taken 12 weeks after starting pembrolizumab. Receptors originate from an adult with mismatch repair-deficient cancer. CDR3s include the opening cysteine and the closing phenylalanine or tryptophan. A D gene is named only where the DNA matches it firmly. Clone sizes are given selectively: once, few, many, or a class where the clone is expanded.

V	J	D	size	DNA	CDR3
TRBV29-1	TRBJ2-3	TRBD2	.	TGCAGCGTGCAGACTAGCGCCACAGATACGCAGTATTTT	CSVQTSATDTQYF
TRBV30	TRBJ2-1	.	.	TGTGCCTGGAGTGTAGAGCAGGGAAACAATGAGCAGTTCTTC	CAWSVEQGNNEQFF
TRBV11-2	TRBJ2-3	.	.	TGTGCCAGCAGATACACCGGGGATACGCAGTATTTT	CASRYTGDTQYF
TRBV11-2	TRBJ2-1	.	.	TGTGCCAGCAGCTTAGAGGCGGGGCATGATAATGAGCAGTTCTTC	CASSLEAGHDNEQFF
TRBV28	TRBJ2-3	.	.	TGTGCCAGCAGTTTGCCCCTTAGGATAGCGGAAATCTCTAGCACAGATACGCAGTATTTT	CASSLPLRIAEISSTDTQYF
TRBV11-2	TRBJ2-5	.	.	TGTGCCAGCAGCTCAGCCTTAGGGATCCCAAAAGAGACCCAGTACTTC	CASSSALGIPKETQYF
TRBV5-1	TRBJ2-3	TRBD1	.	TGCGCCAGCAGCATCCTGGACAGGGCTGGCACAGATACGCAGTATTTT	CASSILDRAGTDTQYF
TRBV27	TRBJ2-1	.	.	TGTGCCAGCAGTTTGCGCGGGATCGACGTCTTCAATGAGCAGTTCTTC	CASSLRGIDVFNEQFF
TRBV5-5	TRBJ2-7	TRBD2	.	TGTGCCAGCAGCTTGCGAGGGACTAGCGGGACCTCGGGCTCCTACGAGCAGTACTTC	CASSLRGTSGTSGSYEQYF
TRBV7-9	TRBJ2-5	.	.	TGTGCCAGCAGCCCGCCCCAGGGTAAAGAGACCCAGTACTTC	CASSPPQGKETQYF
TRBV11-2	TRBJ2-1	TRBD1	.	TGTGCCAGCAGCTCCGGGACAGGGACAAGGACCTACAATGAGCAGTTCTTC	CASSSGTGTRTYNEQFF
TRBV5-6	TRBJ2-1	TRBD2	.	TGTGCCAGCAAGGGACTAGCGGGAGGGAATGAGCAGTTCTTC	CASKGLAGGNEQFF
TRBV12-5	TRBJ2-7	.	.	TGTGCTAGTGGCCCAAATACGGGGAACGAGCAGTACTTC	CASGPNTGNEQYF
TRBV19	TRBJ2-1	.	.	TGTGCCAGTAGTATCGGGGACAATGAGCAGTTCTTC	CASSIGDNEQFF
TRBV7-9	TRBJ2-5	TRBD2	.	TGTGCCAGCAGTCCGGGGAGGGATCAAGAGACCCAGTACTTC	CASSPGRDQETQYF
TRBV28	TRBJ2-5	TRBD1	.	TGTGCCAGCAGTTTTCCCGAGTCGTTACAGGGGGCTGGGGAGACCCAGTACTTC	CASSFPESLQGAGETQYF
TRBV7-9	TRBJ2-4	.	.	TGTGCCAGCAGCTTATCCGACAGACGTAAAAACATTCAGTACTTC	CASSLSDRRKNIQYF
TRBV10-3	TRBJ1-1	.	.	TGTGCCATCAGTAGGGGTTTGAACACTGAAGCTTTCTTT	CAISRGLNTEAFF
TRBV10-3	TRBJ2-7	.	.	TGTGCCATCAGTGACGCGGAGGAACTCTACGAGCAGTACTTC	CAISDAEELYEQYF
TRBV28	TRBJ2-1	TRBD2	.	TGTGCCAGCAGTCCGACTAGCGGGAGGTCGCCCAGGTCCTACAATGAGCAGTTCTTC	CASSPTSGRSPRSYNEQFF
TRBV4-1	TRBJ2-7	.	.	TGCGCCAGCAGCCAAGATAGGGAGGAGGGGTCCTACGAGCAGTACTTC	CASSQDREEGSYEQYF
TRBV4-1	TRBJ1-2	TRBD1	few	TGCGCCAGCAGCCAAGTCATCCACACGGGACAGGGCAACTATGGCTACACCTTC	CASSQVIHTGQGNYGYTF
TRBV5-1	TRBJ2-7	TRBD2	.	TGCGCCAGCAGCTTTCTAGCGGGGGGTTACGAGCAGTACTTC	CASSFLAGGYEQYF
TRBV19	TRBJ2-4	TRBD2	.	TGTGCCAGTAGTTCTGGGGGACTACAGAACATTCAGTACTTC	CASSSGGLQNIQYF
TRBV30	TRBJ1-3	.	.	TGTGCCTGGGGGGGACCGAGCTCTGGAAACACCATATATTTT	CAWGGPSSGNTIYF
TRBV19	TRBJ2-2	TRBD2	.	TGTGCCAGTAGCCTCATCGGGGGACTAGCGGGAGTGGGGGACACCGGGGAGCTGTTTTTT	CASSLIGGLAGVGDTGELFF
TRBV11-3	TRBJ1-4	.	once	TGTGCCAGCAGCTTAGATGGGGCCTCTAATGAAAAACTGTTTTTT	CASSLDGASNEKLFF
TRBV5-6	TRBJ2-1	TRBD2	.	TGTGCCAGCAACTTCCCGGGACTACCCTACAATGAGCAGTTCTTC	CASNFPGLPYNEQFF
TRBV5-1	TRBJ1-2	TRBD1	.	TGCGCCAGCAGCTTGGATCAGGGGGCTTATGGCTACACCTTC	CASSLDQGAYGYTF
TRBV6-5	TRBJ1-1	.	.	TGTGCCAGCAGTTACTCGACGGTGAACACTGAAGCTTTCTTT	CASSYSTVNTEAFF
TRBV4-1	TRBJ2-5	TRBD1	.	TGCGCCAGCAGCCAACAGGACAGGGTAGGGGAGACCCAGTACTTC	CASSQQDRVGETQYF
TRBV7-9	TRBJ2-1	TRBD2	.	TGTGCCAGCAGTTTTAGGCGCGGGAGGGCCCGTGAGCAGTTCTTC	CASSFRRGRAREQFF
TRBV4-3	TRBJ2-7	TRBD1	.	TGCGCCAGCAGCCAAGGTCGACAGGGCTACGAGCAGTACTTC	CASSQGRQGYEQYF
TRBV6-4	TRBJ1-1	TRBD1	.	TGTGCCAGCAGAAGAGCCGGGACAGGGGGGAAAGCTTTCTTT	CASRRAGTGGKAFF
TRBV30	TRBJ2-7	.	.	TGTGCCTGGAGTGGGGGGCAGGCTACGTGGGAGTACTTC	CAWSGGQATWEYF